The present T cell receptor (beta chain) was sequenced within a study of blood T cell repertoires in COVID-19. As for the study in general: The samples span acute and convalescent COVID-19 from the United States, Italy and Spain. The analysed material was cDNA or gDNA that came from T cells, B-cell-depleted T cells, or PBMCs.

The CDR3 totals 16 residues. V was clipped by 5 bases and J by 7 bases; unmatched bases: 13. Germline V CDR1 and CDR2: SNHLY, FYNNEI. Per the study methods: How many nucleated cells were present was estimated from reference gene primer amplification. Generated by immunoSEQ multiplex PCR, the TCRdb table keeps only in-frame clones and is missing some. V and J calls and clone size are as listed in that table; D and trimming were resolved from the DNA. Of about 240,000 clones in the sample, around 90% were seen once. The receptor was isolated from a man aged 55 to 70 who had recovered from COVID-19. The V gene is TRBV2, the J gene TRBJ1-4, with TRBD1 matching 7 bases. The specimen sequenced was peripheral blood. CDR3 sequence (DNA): TGTGCCAGCAGTACCATACAGGGGCAGAAGGGTGAAAAACTGTTTTTT. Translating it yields CASSTIQGQKGEKLFF.